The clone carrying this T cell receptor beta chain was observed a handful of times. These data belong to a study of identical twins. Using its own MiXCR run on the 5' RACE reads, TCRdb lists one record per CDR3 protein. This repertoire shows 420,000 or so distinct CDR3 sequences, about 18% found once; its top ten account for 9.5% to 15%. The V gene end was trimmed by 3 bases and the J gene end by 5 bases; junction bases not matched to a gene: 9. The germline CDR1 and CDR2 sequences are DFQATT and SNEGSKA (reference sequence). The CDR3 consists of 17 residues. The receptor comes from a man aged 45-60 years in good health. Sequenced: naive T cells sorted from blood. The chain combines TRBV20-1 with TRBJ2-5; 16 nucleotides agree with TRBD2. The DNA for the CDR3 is TGCAGTGCTAGTTCCGGGACTAGCGGGAGGGCCGCGGAGACCCAGTACTTC. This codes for CSASSGTSGRAAETQYF.